A selection of T cell receptor beta chains follows, all from one sample in a study of metastatic and nonmetastatic thyroid tumors. With MiXCR, TCRdb reprocessed the PCR reads. The table includes around 37,000 clones, about 24% detected once. The source material was blood. These receptors were obtained from a female donor with papillary thyroid cancer or a benign thyroid nodule (not recorded which). Some clones in this sample may be carry-over from other donors' samples. Each CDR3 is given with its conserved first and last residue. The D gene is left open where the match is weak. Only part of the rows carry a size: once, few, many, or a class if the clone is expanded.

d_gene	v_gene	j_gene	abundance	CDR3aa	CDR3nt
TRBD1	TRBV5-1	TRBJ2-2	many	CASRPLEIKTGTFTGELFF	TGCGCCAGCAGACCCCTCGAAATAAAGACAGGGACCTTCACCGGGGAGCTGTTTTTT
NA	TRBV27	TRBJ1-1	few	CASKTAGAGFTEALF	TGTGCCAGCAAAACGGCGGGGGCGGGGTTCACTGAAGCTTTATTT
NA	TRBV29-1	TRBJ1-3	few	CSAEGAANSGNTIYF	TGCAGCGCTGAAGGGGCGGCCAACTCTGGAAACACCATATATTTT
NA	TRBV11-2	TRBJ1-4	NA	CASSTGVRTLKNEKLFF	TGTGCCAGCAGCACGGGGGTTCGGACACTTAAAAATGAAAAACTGTTTTTT
NA	TRBV30	TRBJ1-5	NA	CAWSAKLGTVDQPQHF	TGTGCCTGGAGTGCAAAACTCGGGACGGTTGATCAGCCCCAGCATTTT
NA	TRBV4-2	TRBJ2-3	NA	CAISPKAGGLADTQYF	TGTGCCATCAGCCCAAAAGCGGGTGGGCTGGCAGATACGCAGTATTTT
NA	TRBV9	TRBJ2-5	many	CASSVVQGETQYF	TGTGCCAGCAGCGTAGTACAGGGAGAGACCCAGTACTTC
TRBD1	TRBV18	TRBJ2-7	NA	CASSPGTGASYEQYF	TGTGCCAGCTCTCCGGGGACAGGGGCCTCCTACGAGCAGTACTTC
NA	TRBV3-1	TRBJ1-3	NA	CASSRTGSGNTIYF	TGTGCCAGCAGCCGAACGGGATCTGGAAACACCATATATTTT
NA	TRBV5-8	TRBJ2-2	NA	CASSWLPGWELFF	TGTGCCAGCAGCTGGTTGCCGGGCTGGGAGCTGTTTTTT
NA	TRBV4-2	TRBJ1-2	many	CASSQDREGVYGYTF	TGTGCCAGCAGCCAAGACAGGGAGGGGGTCTATGGCTACACCTTC
TRBD2	TRBV7-2	TRBJ2-7	NA	CASSFGGVTSYEQYF	TGTGCCAGCAGCTTTGGGGGGGTTACCTCCTACGAGCAGTACTTC
NA	TRBV7-6	TRBJ2-2	many	CASSPVGAGELFF	TGTGCCAGCAGCCCCGTGGGGGCCGGGGAGCTGTTTTTT
NA	TRBV27	TRBJ1-1	few	CASSIAMGTEAFF	TGTGCCAGCAGTATTGCGATGGGCACTGAAGCTTTCTTT
NA	TRBV10-1	TRBJ2-7	NA	CASSDRSYEQYF	TGCGCCAGCAGTGACAGGAGCTACGAGCAGTACTTC
NA	TRBV6-2/TRBV6-3	TRBJ2-5	many	CASSYTGVQETQYF	TGTGCCAGCAGTTACACGGGAGTACAAGAGACCCAGTACTTC
TRBD2	TRBV2	TRBJ2-5	many	CASSEGGELAGLQETQYF	TGTGCCAGCAGTGAAGGGGGCGAACTAGCGGGACTCCAAGAGACCCAGTACTTC
TRBD1	TRBV2	TRBJ2-7	NA	CASSGTGVLGEQYF	TGTGCCAGCAGCGGGACAGGGGTTCTGGGGGAGCAGTACTTC
NA	TRBV5-1	TRBJ2-7	NA	CASSLDGGPTYEQYF	TGCGCCAGCAGCTTGGATGGCGGGCCGACCTACGAGCAGTACTTC
NA	TRBV24-1	TRBJ2-5	many	CATSDLRTDQETQYF	TGTGCCACCAGTGATCTCCGGACAGACCAAGAGACCCAGTACTTC